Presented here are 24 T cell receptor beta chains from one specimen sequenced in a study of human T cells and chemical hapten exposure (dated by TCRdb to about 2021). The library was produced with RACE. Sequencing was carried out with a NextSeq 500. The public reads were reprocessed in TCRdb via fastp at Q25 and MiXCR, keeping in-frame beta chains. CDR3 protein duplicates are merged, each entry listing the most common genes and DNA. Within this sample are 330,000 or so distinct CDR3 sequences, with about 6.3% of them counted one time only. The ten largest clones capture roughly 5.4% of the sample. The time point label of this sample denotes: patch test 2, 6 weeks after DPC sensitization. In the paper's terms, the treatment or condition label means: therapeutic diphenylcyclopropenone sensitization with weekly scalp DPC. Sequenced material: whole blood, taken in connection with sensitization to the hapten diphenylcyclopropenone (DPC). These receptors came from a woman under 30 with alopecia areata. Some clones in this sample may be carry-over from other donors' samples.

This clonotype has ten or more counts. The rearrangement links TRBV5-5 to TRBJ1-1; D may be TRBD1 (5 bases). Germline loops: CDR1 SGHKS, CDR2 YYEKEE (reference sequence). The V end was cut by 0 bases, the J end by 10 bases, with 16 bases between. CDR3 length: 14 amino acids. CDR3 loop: CASSLGGQPLGAFF. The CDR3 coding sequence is TGTGCCAGCAGCTTGGGGGGCCAACCCCTCGGAGCTTTCTTT.

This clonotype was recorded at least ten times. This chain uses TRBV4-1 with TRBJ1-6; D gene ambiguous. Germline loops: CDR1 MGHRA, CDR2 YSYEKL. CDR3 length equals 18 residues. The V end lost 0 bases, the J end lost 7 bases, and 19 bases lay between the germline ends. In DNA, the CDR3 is TGCGCCAGCAGCCAAGAGCCGTTTTCCTTGATACCCAATTCACCCCTCCACTTT. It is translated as CASSQEPFSLIPNSPLHF.

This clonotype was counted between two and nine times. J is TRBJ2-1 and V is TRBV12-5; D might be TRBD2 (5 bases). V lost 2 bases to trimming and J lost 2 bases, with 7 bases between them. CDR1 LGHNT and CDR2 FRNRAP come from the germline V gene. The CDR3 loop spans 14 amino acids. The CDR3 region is CASGLSLAYNEQFF. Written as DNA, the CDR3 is TGTGCTAGTGGTTTGTCACTAGCCTACAATGAGCAGTTCTTC. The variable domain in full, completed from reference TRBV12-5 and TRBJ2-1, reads DARVTQTPRHKVTEMGQEVTMRCQPILGHNTVFWYRQTMMQGLELLAYFRNRAPLDDSGMPKDRFSAEMPDATLATLKIQPSEPRDSAVYFCASGLSLAYNEQFFGPGTRLTVL.

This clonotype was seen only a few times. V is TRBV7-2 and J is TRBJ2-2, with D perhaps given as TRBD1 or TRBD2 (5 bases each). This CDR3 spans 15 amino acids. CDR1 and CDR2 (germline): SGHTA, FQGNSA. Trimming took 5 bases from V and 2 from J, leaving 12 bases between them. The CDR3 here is CASSRWDPNTGELFF. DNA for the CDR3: TGTGCCAGCAGCCGCTGGGACCCAAACACCGGGGAGCTGTTTTTT.

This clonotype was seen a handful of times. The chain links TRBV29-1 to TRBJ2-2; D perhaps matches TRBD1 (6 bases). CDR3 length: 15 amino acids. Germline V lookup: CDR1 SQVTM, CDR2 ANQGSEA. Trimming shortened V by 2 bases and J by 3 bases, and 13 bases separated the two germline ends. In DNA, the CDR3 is TGCAGCGTTGAACAGCCAGGGGCGGACACCGGGGAGCTGTTTTTT. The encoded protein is CSVEQPGADTGELFF.

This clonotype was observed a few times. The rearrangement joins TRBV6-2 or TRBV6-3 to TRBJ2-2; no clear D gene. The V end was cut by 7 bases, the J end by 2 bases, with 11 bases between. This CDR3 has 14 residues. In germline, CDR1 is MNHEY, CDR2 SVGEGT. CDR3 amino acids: CASTHNYNTGELFF. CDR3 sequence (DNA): TGTGCCAGCACCCACAACTATAACACCGGGGAGCTGTTTTTT.

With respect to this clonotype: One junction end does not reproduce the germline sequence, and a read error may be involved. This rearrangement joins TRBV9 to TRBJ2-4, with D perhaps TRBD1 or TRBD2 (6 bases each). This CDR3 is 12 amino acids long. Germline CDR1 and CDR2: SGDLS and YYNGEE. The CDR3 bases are TGTGCCAGCAGTTTGGGGGGCGCGATTCTGTACTTC. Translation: CASSLGGAILYF.

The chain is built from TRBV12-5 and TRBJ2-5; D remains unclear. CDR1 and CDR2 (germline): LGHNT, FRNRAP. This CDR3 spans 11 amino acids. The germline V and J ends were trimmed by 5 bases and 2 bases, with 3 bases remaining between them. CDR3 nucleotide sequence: TGTGCTAGTGGTCGTCAAGAGACCCAGTACTTC. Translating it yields CASGRQETQYF.

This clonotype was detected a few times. The CDR3 loop is CSARAGGNTIYF. DNA for the CDR3: TGCAGTGCTAGAGCCGGTGGAAACACCATATATTTT. The V call is TRBV20-1, the J call TRBJ1-3; D ambiguous. Germline V CDR1 and CDR2: DFQATT, SNEGSKA (reference sequence). The CDR3 contains 12 residues. Trimming removed 1 base at V and 3 bases at J, with 4 bases between.

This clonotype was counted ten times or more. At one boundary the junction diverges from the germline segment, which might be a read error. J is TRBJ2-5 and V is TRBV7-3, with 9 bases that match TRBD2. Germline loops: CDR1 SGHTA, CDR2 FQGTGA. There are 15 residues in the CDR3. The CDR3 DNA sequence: TGTGCCAGCAGCCTAACGGTAGCGGGGGTAGAGACCCAGTACTTC. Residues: CASSLTVAGVETQYF. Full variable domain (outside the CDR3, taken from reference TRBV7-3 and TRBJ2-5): GAGVSQTPSNKVTEKGKYVELRCDPISGHTALYWYRQSLGQGPEFLIYFQGTGAADDSGLPNDRFFAVRPEGSVSTLKIQRTERGDSAVYLCASSLTVAGVETQYFGPGTRLLVL.

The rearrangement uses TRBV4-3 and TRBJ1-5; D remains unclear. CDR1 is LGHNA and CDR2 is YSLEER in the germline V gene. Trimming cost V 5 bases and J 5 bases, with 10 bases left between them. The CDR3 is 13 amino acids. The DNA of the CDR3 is TGCGCCAGCAGCAGGTTTGGGTATCAGCCCCAGCATTTT. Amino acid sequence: CASSRFGYQPQHF.

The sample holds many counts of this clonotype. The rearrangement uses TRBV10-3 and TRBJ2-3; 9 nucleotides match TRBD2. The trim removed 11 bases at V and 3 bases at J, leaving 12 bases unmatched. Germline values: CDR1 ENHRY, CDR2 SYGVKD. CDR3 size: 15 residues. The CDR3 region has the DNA TGTGCCCTCCGAGGAGGACTAGCGATAACAGATACGCAGTATTTT. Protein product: CALRGGLAITDTQYF.

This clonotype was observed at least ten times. This CDR3 reads CASSFFGTVNSPLHF. The CDR3 coding sequence is TGTGCCAGCAGTTTTTTTGGGACAGTAAATTCACCCCTCCACTTT. The J gene is TRBJ1-6, the V gene TRBV12-3 or TRBV12-4, with TRBD1 matching 7 bases. V shed 3 bases, J shed 7 bases, and the junction held 6 bases outside the gene matches. This CDR3 has 15 amino acids.

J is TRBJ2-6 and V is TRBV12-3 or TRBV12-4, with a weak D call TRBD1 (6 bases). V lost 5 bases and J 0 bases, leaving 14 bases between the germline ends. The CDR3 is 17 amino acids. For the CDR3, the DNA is TGTGCCAGCAGTCCGTTTCACAGGGACTCTGGGGCCAACGTCCTGACTTTC. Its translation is CASSPFHRDSGANVLTF.

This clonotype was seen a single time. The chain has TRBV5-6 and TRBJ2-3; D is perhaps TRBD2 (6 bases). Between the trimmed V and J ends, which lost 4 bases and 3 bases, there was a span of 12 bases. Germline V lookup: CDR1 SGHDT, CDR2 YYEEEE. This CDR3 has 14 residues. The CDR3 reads CASSPASGTDTQYF. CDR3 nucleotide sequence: TGTGCCAGCAGCCCGGCCAGCGGGACAGATACGCAGTATTTT.

CDR3 sequence (DNA): TGTGCCATCAGCGCCATGGACAGGGGACACGAGCAGTACTTC. Translating gives CAISAMDRGHEQYF. The gene calls are TRBV10-3 and TRBJ2-7; 9 bases align to TRBD1. CDR1 and CDR2 (germline): ENHRY, SYGVKD. V gave up 6 bases and J gave up 5 bases; unmatched junction bases: 8. The CDR3 consists of 14 residues.

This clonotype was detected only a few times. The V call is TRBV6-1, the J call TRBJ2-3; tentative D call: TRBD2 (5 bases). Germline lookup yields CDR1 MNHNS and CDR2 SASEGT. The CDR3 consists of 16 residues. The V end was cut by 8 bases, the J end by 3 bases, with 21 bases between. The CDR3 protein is CASLPLLGGVTDTQYF. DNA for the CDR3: TGTGCCAGCCTTCCTTTACTAGGAGGTGTTACAGATACGCAGTATTTT.

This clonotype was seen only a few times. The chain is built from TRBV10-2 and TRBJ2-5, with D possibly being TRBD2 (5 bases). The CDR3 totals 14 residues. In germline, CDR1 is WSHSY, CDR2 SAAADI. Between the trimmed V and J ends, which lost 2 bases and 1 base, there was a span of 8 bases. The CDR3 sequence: CASSEDGIQETQYF. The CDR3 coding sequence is TGCGCCAGCAGTGAGGACGGGATCCAAGAGACCCAGTACTTC.

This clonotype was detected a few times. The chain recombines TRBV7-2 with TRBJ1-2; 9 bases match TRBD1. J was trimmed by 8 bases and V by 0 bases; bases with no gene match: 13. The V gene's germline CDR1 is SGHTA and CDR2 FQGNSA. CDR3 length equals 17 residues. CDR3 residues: CASSLAPRPGQGQGYTF. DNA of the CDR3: TGTGCCAGCAGCTTAGCCCCCCGCCCGGGACAGGGCCAGGGCTACACCTTC.

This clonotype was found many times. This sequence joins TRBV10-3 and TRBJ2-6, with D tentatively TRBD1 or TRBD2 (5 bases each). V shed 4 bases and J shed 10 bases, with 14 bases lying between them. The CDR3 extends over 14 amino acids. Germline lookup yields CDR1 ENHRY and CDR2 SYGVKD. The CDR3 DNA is TGTGCCATCAGTGTTGAGGGGCCCGCGAACGTCCTGACTTTC. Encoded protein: CAISVEGPANVLTF.

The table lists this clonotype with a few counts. Written as DNA, the CDR3 is TGTGCCAGCAGACAGGTATCCTACAATGAGCAGTTCTTC. This sequence encodes CASRQVSYNEQFF. The V call is TRBV6-1, the J call TRBJ2-1; D might be TRBD1 (5 bases). The V end was cut by 6 bases, the J end by 1 base, with 7 bases between. Germline V lookup: CDR1 MNHNS, CDR2 SASEGT. The CDR3 sequence is 13 residues long.

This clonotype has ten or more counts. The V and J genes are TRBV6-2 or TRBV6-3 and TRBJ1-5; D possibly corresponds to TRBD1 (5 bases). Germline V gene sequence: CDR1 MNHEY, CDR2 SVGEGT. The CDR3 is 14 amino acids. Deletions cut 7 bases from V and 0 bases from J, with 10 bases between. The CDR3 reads CASTSRASNQPQHF. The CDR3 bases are TGTGCCAGCACCTCCAGGGCTAGCAATCAGCCCCAGCATTTT.

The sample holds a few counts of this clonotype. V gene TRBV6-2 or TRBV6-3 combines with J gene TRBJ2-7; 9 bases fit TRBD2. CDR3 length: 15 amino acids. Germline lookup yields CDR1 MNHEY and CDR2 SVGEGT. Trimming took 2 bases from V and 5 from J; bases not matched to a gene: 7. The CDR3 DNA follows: TGTGCCAGCAGTTACGATCAGCGGGGGGCCCACGAGCAGTACTTC. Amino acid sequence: CASSYDQRGAHEQYF.

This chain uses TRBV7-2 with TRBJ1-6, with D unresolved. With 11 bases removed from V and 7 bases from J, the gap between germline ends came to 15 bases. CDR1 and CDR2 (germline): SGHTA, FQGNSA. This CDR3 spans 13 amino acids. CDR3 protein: CALKKDGNSPLHF. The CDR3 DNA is TGTGCCCTTAAGAAGGACGGAAATTCACCCCTCCACTTT.